The 24 T cell receptor beta chains listed next were all sequenced from one sample in a study of beta chain features in type 1 diabetes. Since all of the isolated RNA was reverse transcribed, expressed TCRB transcripts were what got sequenced. Clones were read by immunoSEQ multiplex PCR, and TCRdb kept only the in-frame ones, dropping some. The sample includes some 350,000 clones, around 10% of them seen just once. Study outcomes and limitations: Researchers report that Type 1 diabetes patients had moderately but significantly shorter TCRB CDR3s across all four CD4+ subsets.

These TCRs are of unknown antigen specificity. The sample taken for sequencing was central memory CD4+ T cells from blood. These receptors originate from a man aged 30-40 years with type 1 diabetes.

This chain connects TRBV10-3 to TRBJ1-5; TRBD1 is a possible D gene (6 bases). The V end lost 0 bases, the J end lost 6 bases, and 21 bases lay between the germline ends. From germline, CDR1 is ENHRY and CDR2 SYGVKD. The CDR3 has 18 residues. The CDR3 DNA sequence: TGTGCCATCAGTGAGTCTTTGGCGGGGGGCCGAGATGGTCAGCCCCAGCATTTT. Translated, it gives CAISESLAGGRDGQPQHF.

This clone was counted between two and nine times. Compared with germline, one end of the junction differs, possibly owing to a read error. The V call is TRBV6-5, the J call TRBJ1-2; 7 bases align to TRBD1. CDR1 is MNHEY, CDR2 SVGAGI, per germline. There are 15 residues in the CDR3. The CDR3 loop is CAISGVRTGDGGYTF. The CDR3, as DNA: TGTGCCATCAGTGGGGTCCGGACAGGAGACGGTGGCTACACCTTC.

The chain couples TRBV7-2 to TRBJ1-2; 8 bases are shared with TRBD1. The V gene end was trimmed by 7 bases and the J gene end by 7 bases; junction bases not matched to a gene: 14. Germline CDR1 SGHTA, CDR2 FQGNSA. The CDR3 extends over 15 amino acids. In DNA, the CDR3 is TGTGCCAGCACAGCGTACCAGGGGGCTTTCGGTGGCTACACCTTC. Its protein product is CASTAYQGAFGGYTF.

This clone was found a few times. This chain joins TRBV5-6 and TRBJ1-3; D gene unclear. Trimming pared 3 bases from V and 11 bases from J, leaving 12 bases between. The V gene's germline CDR1 is SGHDT and CDR2 YYEEEE. The CDR3 extends over 12 amino acids. The CDR3 is CASSWGRGAIYF. The DNA for the CDR3 is TGTGCCAGCAGCTGGGGTCGAGGCGCCATATATTTT.

This clone was detected only a few times. The chain recombines TRBV6-1 with TRBJ1-2, with 7 positions matching TRBD1. Germline lookup yields CDR1 MNHNS and CDR2 SASEGT. With V trimmed by 5 bases and J by 7 bases, 7 bases remained unmatched. The CDR3 runs to 13 residues. The CDR3 coding sequence is TGTGCCAGCAGTACCCGGGACAGTGGTGGCTACACCTTC. Encoded protein: CASSTRDSGGYTF.

This clone was detected a few times. The rearrangement uses TRBV6-5 and TRBJ2-5; no firm D call. The V and J ends lost 6 bases and 1 base respectively, with 9 bases between them. From germline, CDR1 is MNHEY and CDR2 SVGAGI. The CDR3 has 13 residues. The CDR3 DNA sequence: TGTGCCAGCAGGCATGACTTCCAAGAGACCCAGTACTTC. Its translation is CASRHDFQETQYF.

The chain carries TRBV7-8 and TRBJ1-2, with 10 bases identical to TRBD1. V dropped 0 bases and J dropped 11; count of bases not matched to a gene: 6. Germline V gene data show CDR1 as SGHVS and CDR2 as FQNEAQ. The CDR3 contains 14 residues. The chain's CDR3 is CASSLAGTGAGYTF. DNA of the CDR3: TGTGCCAGCAGCTTAGCGGGGACAGGGGCAGGGTACACCTTC.

The chain links TRBV6-5 to TRBJ2-3; 7 nucleotides match TRBD1. Germline CDR1 reads MNHEY; CDR2 reads SVGAGI. This CDR3 region has 15 residues. V gave up 0 bases and J gave up 7 bases; unmatched junction bases: 7. In nucleotides, the CDR3 is TGTGCCAGCAGTTACTCCCCGACAGGGTCCTATACGCAGTATTTT. It specifies CASSYSPTGSYTQYF.

V usage is TRBV7-2 and J usage is TRBJ2-7; 9 bases line up with TRBD2. The CDR3 runs to 15 residues. Trimming took 4 bases from V and 6 from J; bases not matched to a gene: 10. Germline-derived CDR1 and CDR2 are SGHTA and FQGNSA. The CDR3 here is CASSSGLAWGSEQYF. The CDR3, as DNA: TGTGCCAGCAGCTCAGGACTAGCGTGGGGTAGCGAGCAGTACTTC.

This clone occurred once. The rearrangement uses TRBV6-6 and TRBJ1-2, with a possible D match to TRBD1 (5 bases). V gave up 5 bases and J gave up 4 bases, with 11 bases separating them. The CDR3 sequence is 13 residues long. Germline V gene lookup returns CDR1 MNHNY and CDR2 SVGAGI (reference sequence). The CDR3 coding sequence is TGTGCCAGCAGTAACACCGGGGGCTATGGCTACACCTTC. This translates into CASSNTGGYGYTF.

This clone was seen repeatedly, ten times or more. The chain combines TRBV11-2 with TRBJ2-1, with TRBD2 identical over 7 bases. V shed 3 bases, J shed 2 bases, and the junction held 4 bases outside the gene matches. The CDR3 is 15 amino acids. Per germline, CDR1 SGHAT and CDR2 FQNNGV. The CDR3 is CASSLSGTTYNEQFF. CDR3 in DNA: TGTGCCAGCAGCTTGAGTGGGACTACCTACAATGAGCAGTTCTTC.

The rearrangement links TRBV6-6 to TRBJ2-6; weak D call: TRBD1 (5 bases). Germline V gene data show CDR1 as MNHNY and CDR2 as SVGAGI (reference sequence). The CDR3 totals 16 residues. Deletions cut 5 bases from V and 4 bases from J, with 15 bases between. CDR3 nucleotides: TGTGCCAGCAGTAACCTTCAGGGAATGGGGGCCAACGTCCTGACTTTC. Amino acid sequence: CASSNLQGMGANVLTF.

V is TRBV30 and J is TRBJ1-5; TRBD1 is a possible D gene (6 bases). Germline loops: CDR1 GTSNPN, CDR2 SVGIG (reference sequence). The CDR3 is 10 amino acids. Deletions cut 7 bases from V and 7 bases from J, with 8 bases between. The DNA of the CDR3 is TGTGCCTCTGGGGGCCAGCCCCAGCATTTT. Its translation is CASGGQPQHF.

There are a few counts of this clone. J is TRBJ2-5 and V is TRBV7-2, with TRBD1 matching 8 bases. The CDR3 spans 15 residues. In germline, CDR1 is SGHTA, CDR2 FQGNSA. The ends lost 5 bases at V and 0 bases at J; junction bases unmatched: 5. The CDR3 DNA sequence: TGTGCCAGCAGCCTCAACAGGGGGTACCAAGAGACCCAGTACTTC. Translation gives CASSLNRGYQETQYF. The full variable domain, completed using reference TRBV7-2 and TRBJ2-5, is GAGVSQSPSNKVTEKGKDVELRCDPISGHTALYWYRQSLGQGLEFLIYFQGNSAPDKSGLPSDRFSAERTGGSVSTLTIQRTQQEDSAVYLCASSLNRGYQETQYFGPGTRLLVL.

V is TRBV19 and J is TRBJ2-5, with D maybe TRBD1 (6 bases). The V and J ends lost 2 bases and 1 base respectively, with 11 bases between them. The CDR3 sequence is 15 residues long. CDR1 is LNHDA, CDR2 SQIVND, per germline (reference sequence). This chain's CDR3 is CASSIWDTPQETQYF. The DNA of the CDR3 is TGTGCCAGTAGTATATGGGACACCCCCCAAGAGACCCAGTACTTC. The variable domain in full, with the rest retrieved from reference TRBV19 and TRBJ2-5, is DGGITQSPKYLFRKEGQNVTLSCEQNLNHDAMYWYRQDPGQGLRLIYYSQIVNDFQKGDIAEGYSVSREKKESFPLTVTSAQKNPTAFYLCASSIWDTPQETQYFGPGTRLLVL.

This clone showed up many times. V and J are TRBV7-9 and TRBJ2-4; a weak D match, TRBD2 (6 bases). Trimming pared 1 base from V and 7 bases from J, leaving 11 bases between. Germline loops: CDR1 SEHNR, CDR2 FQNEAQ (reference sequence). This CDR3 contains 14 residues. The CDR3 DNA reads as TGTGCCAGCAGCTTAGGACAGCGGGCCAACATTCAGTACTTC. Translation: CASSLGQRANIQYF.

This clone appeared a few times. The genes are TRBV27 and TRBJ1-5, with TRBD1 identical over 7 bases. Per germline, CDR1 MNHEY and CDR2 SMNVEV (reference sequence). This CDR3 has 14 amino acids. J was trimmed by 3 bases and V by 5 bases; bases with no gene match: 4. The CDR3 DNA reads TGTGCCAGCAGTCCGGACAGGTACAATCAGCCCCAGCATTTT. This gives the protein CASSPDRYNQPQHF.

This clone has a handful of counts. The chain recombines TRBV28 with TRBJ2-7; 8 bases line up with TRBD1. V shed 6 bases, J shed 3 bases, and the junction held 10 bases outside the gene matches. The CDR3 sequence is 15 residues long. In germline, CDR1 is MDHEN, CDR2 SYDVKM. The DNA for the CDR3 is TGTGCCAGCAGCGCAAGTTGGACAGGGCTCTACGAGCAGTACTTC. Its protein is CASSASWTGLYEQYF.

V gene TRBV7-8 combines with J gene TRBJ2-2; no firm D call. CDR3 length: 15 amino acids. Germline-derived CDR1 and CDR2 are SGHVS and FQNEAQ. V was trimmed by 8 bases and J by 0 bases, leaving 13 bases between them. CDR3 coding DNA: TGTGCCAGCGGGGTGGCAGCGACGAACACCGGGGAGCTGTTTTTT. Translated: CASGVAATNTGELFF.

This clone has a handful of counts. The CDR3, as DNA: TGCGCCAGCAACTGGGGCGGGCGCACAGATACGCAGTATTTT. As protein: CASNWGGRTDTQYF. The chain employs TRBV5-1 and TRBJ2-3; tentatively, D is TRBD1 or TRBD2 (5 bases each). The CDR3 loop spans 14 amino acids. V dropped 6 bases and J dropped 1 base, with 12 bases sitting between them. CDR1 is SGHRS and CDR2 is YFSETQ in the germline V gene.

The chain combines TRBV7-8 with TRBJ1-2; D not resolved. Per the germline V gene, CDR1 is SGHVS and CDR2 is FQNEAQ. The V gene lost 1 base and the J gene lost 7 bases, with 7 bases spanning the gap. CDR3 length: 12 residues. CDR3 sequence: CASSLVFGGYTF. For the CDR3, the DNA is TGTGCCAGCAGCTTAGTTTTTGGTGGCTACACCTTC.

The V and J genes are TRBV25-1 and TRBJ1-1; unclear D gene. The V and J ends lost 4 bases and 1 base respectively, with 4 bases between them. The CDR3 is 12 amino acids. Germline CDR1 and CDR2: MGHDK and SYGVNS. This CDR3 is CASSVENTEAFF. The CDR3 bases are TGTGCCAGCAGTGTGGAGAACACTGAAGCTTTCTTT.

The chain has TRBV7-8 and TRBJ1-5, with D possibly matching TRBD1 (5 bases). The V end lost 5 bases, the J end lost 3 bases, and 14 bases lay between the germline ends. The germline V gene has CDR1 SGHVS and CDR2 FQNEAQ. CDR3 length equals 15 residues. CDR3 coding DNA: TGTGCCAGCAGCCTTGGGGATGGGGCCAATCAGCCCCAGCATTTT. Translation: CASSLGDGANQPQHF. The full variable domain, with the rest looked up from reference TRBV7-8 and TRBJ1-5, is GAGVSQSPRYKVAKRGQDVALRCDPISGHVSLFWYQQALGQGPEFLTYFQNEAQLDKSGLPSDRFFAERPEGSVSTLKIQRTQQEDSAVYLCASSLGDGANQPQHFGDGTRLSIL.

The V and J genes are TRBV9 and TRBJ2-1; D ambiguous. Germline V gives CDR1 SGDLS, CDR2 YYNGEE. Trimming removed 3 bases at V and 5 bases at J, with 9 bases between. CDR3 length equals 13 residues. The CDR3 loop reads CASSGVPDNEQFF. The CDR3 DNA reads as TGTGCCAGCAGCGGGGTTCCTGACAATGAGCAGTTCTTC.